Sequencing of this T cell receptor (beta chain) was carried out in a study of T cell changes during pregnancy in multiple sclerosis. The data were produced by immunoSEQ multiplex PCR, yet TCRdb's version contains in-frame clones alone and is incomplete. The top ten clones hold 5% to 6% of a sample with tens of thousands of clones, 90% of them seen once. The CDR3 runs 16 residues. The germline V gene encodes CDR1 LNHNV and CDR2 YYDKDF (reference sequence). Trimming took 3 bases from V and 7 from J; bases not matched to a gene: 7. This TCR was recovered from a female donor in good health, enrolled as a control in a pregnancy study. The starting material was peripheral blood, obtained in the third trimester of pregnancy. V usage is TRBV15 and J usage is TRBJ1-6; TRBD1 matches at 9 bases. CDR3 protein: CATSSFLTGGNSPLHF. The CDR3 region has the DNA TGTGCCACCAGCAGTTTTTTGACAGGGGGGAATTCACCCCTCCACTTT.